What follows are 25 T cell receptor beta chains derived from one specimen sequenced in a study of OX40 agonist ivuxolimab in advanced cancers. Clones were read by immunoSEQ multiplex PCR, and TCRdb kept only the in-frame ones, dropping some. The data show over 85,000 clones, around nine tenths seen once. Sample: CD4+ or CD8+ T cells sorted from blood, taken in a trial of the OX40 agonist ivuxolimab. The receptor source for this set is an adult with an advanced solid tumor such as melanoma, head and neck, liver or kidney cancer.

This rearrangement joins TRBV5-1 to TRBJ2-5, with TRBD1 matching over 8 bases. Germline lookup yields CDR1 SGHRS and CDR2 YFSETQ. CDR3 size: 15 residues. Trimming removed 1 base from V and 2 bases from J; junction bases left unmatched: 4. The CDR3 nucleotides read TGCGCCAGCAGCTTGTACAGGGGGATTCAAGAGACCCAGTACTTC. Translated: CASSLYRGIQETQYF.

The chain combines TRBV27 with TRBJ2-7; tentative D call: TRBD1 (6 bases). Trimming took off 2 bases at V and 5 bases at J, with 10 bases between the two ends. This CDR3 comprises 13 residues. From germline, CDR1 is MNHEY and CDR2 SMNVEV (reference sequence). The CDR3 DNA reads TGTGCCAGCAGTTTAAGGCAGGGGCACGAGCAGTACTTC. This gives the protein CASSLRQGHEQYF.

The chain combines TRBV27 with TRBJ2-1, with D possibly TRBD1 on 6 matching bases. Germline V gene lookup returns CDR1 MNHEY and CDR2 SMNVEV (reference sequence). With 3 bases removed from V and 0 bases from J, the gap between germline ends came to 12 bases. The CDR3 contains 16 residues. The CDR3 is CASSLWTESSYNEQFF. CDR3 DNA: TGTGCCAGCAGTTTGTGGACAGAGAGCTCCTACAATGAGCAGTTCTTC.

V is TRBV6-5 and J is TRBJ2-2, with TRBD2 as a possible D gene (5 bases). Trimming took off 10 bases at V and 3 bases at J, with 18 bases between the two ends. CDR1 MNHEY and CDR2 SVGAGI come from the germline V gene. The CDR3 contains 15 residues. The CDR3 region has the DNA TGTGCCACCTACCGGGGAGCTGACGACACCGGGGAGCTGTTTTTT. This gives the protein CATYRGADDTGELFF.

V is TRBV7-2 and J is TRBJ2-2; 12 bases map to TRBD2. With V trimmed by 1 base and J by 4 bases, 4 bases remained unmatched. The CDR3 spans 17 residues. CDR1 and CDR2 from the germline V gene are SGHTA and FQGNSA. CDR3 sequence: CASSLDLAGGLTGELFF. As DNA, the CDR3 is TGTGCCAGCAGCTTAGATCTAGCGGGGGGGCTCACCGGGGAGCTGTTTTTT.

The CDR3 protein is CASSSPTSGLRSDTQYF. The CDR3, as DNA: TGTGCCAGCAGCTCTCCTACTAGCGGCCTCCGGTCAGATACGCAGTATTTT. The chain carries TRBV7-2 and TRBJ2-3, with 8 bases identical to TRBD2. V shed 4 bases and J 4 bases; nucleotides not matched to a gene: 13. CDR1 and CDR2 (germline): SGHTA, FQGNSA. CDR3 size: 17 residues.

This chain joins TRBV5-1 and TRBJ2-7, with 7 bases fitting TRBD1. The CDR3 sequence is 16 residues long. CDR1 and CDR2 from the germline V gene are SGHRS and YFSETQ. V shed 1 base and J 5 bases; nucleotides not matched to a gene: 12. CDR3 protein: CASSLKSGTVFNEQYF. Here the CDR3 DNA reads TGCGCCAGCAGCTTGAAATCCGGGACAGTGTTCAACGAGCAGTACTTC.

This chain joins TRBV7-6 and TRBJ2-2; D is ambiguous. Deletions cut 5 bases from V and 5 bases from J, with 18 bases between. The CDR3 runs 16 residues. Germline V lookup: CDR1 SGHVS, CDR2 FNYEAQ. The DNA of the CDR3 is TGTGCCAGCAGCCTGAACTTAGACCCGAGAACCGGGGAGCTGTTTTTT. This codes for CASSLNLDPRTGELFF.

Points on this clone: The sample contains more than one DNA sequence encoding this CDR3. The chain recombines TRBV18 with TRBJ1-2, with 9 bases lining up with TRBD1. The V segment lost 3 bases and the J segment 2 bases; nucleotides outside the gene matches: 1. The CDR3 is 14 amino acids. Germline CDR1 KGHSH, CDR2 LQKENI. Here the CDR3 reads CASSPGTGNYGYTF. For the CDR3, the DNA is TGTGCCAGCTCACCCGGGACAGGGAACTATGGCTACACCTTC. The full variable domain, with the rest looked up from reference TRBV18 and TRBJ1-2, is NAGVMQNPRHLVRRRGQEARLRCSPMKGHSHVYWYRQLPEEGLKFMVYLQKENIIDESGMPKERFSAEFPKEGPSILRIQQVVRGDSAAYFCASSPGTGNYGYTFGSGTRLTVV.

The chain carries TRBV7-2 and TRBJ1-5; 8 bases agree with TRBD1. The trim removed 1 base at V and 5 bases at J, leaving 4 bases unmatched. This CDR3 is built from 15 residues. The germline gives CDR1 SGHTA, CDR2 FQGNSA. CDR3 in DNA: TGTGCCAGCAGCTTAGGGACAGGGACTTATCAGCCCCAGCATTTT. Residues: CASSLGTGTYQPQHF.

The V and J genes are TRBV18 and TRBJ1-4; D might be TRBD1 (5 bases). The V gene's germline CDR1 is KGHSH and CDR2 LQKENI. Deletions cut 3 bases from V and 2 bases from J, with 13 bases between. The CDR3 runs to 16 residues. The CDR3 region has the DNA TGTGCCAGCTCACCGTCCAGGGATGCGACTAATGAAAAACTGTTTTTT. Translated: CASSPSRDATNEKLFF.

This chain uses TRBV27 with TRBJ1-6; a possible D gene is TRBD1 (6 bases). The germline V gene has CDR1 MNHEY and CDR2 SMNVEV (reference sequence). Trimming pared 6 bases from V and 8 bases from J, leaving 17 bases between. This CDR3 is 15 amino acids long. The CDR3 coding sequence is TGTGCCAGCAGGCCCGGGACAACGCAGGATTCACCCCTCCACTTT. It yields the protein CASRPGTTQDSPLHF.

The chain recombines TRBV5-6 with TRBJ2-4; D unresolved. Trimming shortened V by 4 bases and J by 7 bases, and 12 bases separated the two germline ends. CDR1 and CDR2 (germline): SGHDT, YYEEEE. The CDR3 covers 13 residues. CDR3 DNA sequence: TGTGCCAGCAGCACCTACAACGGGAACATTCAGTACTTC. It translates to CASSTYNGNIQYF.

This chain uses TRBV2 with TRBJ1-3, with D maybe TRBD1 (6 bases). Trimming stripped 10 bases from V and 0 bases from J, with 13 bases between. The germline V gene has CDR1 SNHLY and CDR2 FYNNEI. The CDR3 extends over 14 amino acids. CDR3 in DNA: TGTGCCATTCTAAGGGGGGCCTCTGGAAACACCATATATTTT. Encoded protein: CAILRGASGNTIYF.

The chain is built from TRBV18 and TRBJ2-7; 8 bases line up with TRBD1. J was trimmed by 4 bases and V by 6 bases; bases with no gene match: 8. Germline CDR1 and CDR2: KGHSH and LQKENI. The CDR3 has 14 residues. CDR3 sequence reads: CASSLAGGTYEQYF. DNA for the CDR3: TGTGCCAGCTCCCTGGCAGGGGGCACATACGAGCAGTACTTC.

The DNA of the CDR3 is TGCAGCGCCCGGGCTTACGGAGACACTAATGAAAAACTGTTTTTT. It translates to CSARAYGDTNEKLFF. The chain carries TRBV29-1 and TRBJ1-4; D unclear. The V gene lost 7 bases and the J gene lost 2 bases, with 17 bases spanning the gap. Per the germline V gene, CDR1 is SQVTM and CDR2 is ANQGSEA. The CDR3 loop spans 15 amino acids.

The chain carries TRBV6-6 and TRBJ2-6; TRBD1 is a possible D gene (5 bases). The CDR3 is made up of 14 amino acids. From germline, CDR1 is MNHNY and CDR2 SVGAGI (reference sequence). The V end lost 7 bases, the J end lost 2 bases, and 9 bases lay between the germline ends. The CDR3 here is CASIRVAGANVLTF. As DNA, the CDR3 is TGTGCCAGCATCAGGGTTGCTGGGGCCAACGTCCTGACTTTC.

The chain uses TRBV11-2 and TRBJ1-5; the match to TRBD1 covers 9 bases. Losses at the gene ends were 1 base for V and 7 bases for J; bases not matched to a gene: 2. This CDR3 has 14 amino acids. Germline CDR1 is SGHAT and CDR2 is FQNNGV. CDR3 in DNA: TGTGCCAGCAGCTTAGGGGGACAGGGACAGCCCCAGCATTTT. Its translation is CASSLGGQGQPQHF.

The rearrangement joins TRBV5-1 to TRBJ2-7; D may be TRBD1 or TRBD2 (5 bases each). The CDR3 extends over 14 amino acids. The germline CDR1 and CDR2 sequences are SGHRS and YFSETQ. V lost 2 bases, J lost 2 bases, and 11 bases lay in between. CDR3 sequence (DNA): TGCGCCAGCAGCTTACGGGACCGTCCCTACGAGCAGTACTTC. This encodes CASSLRDRPYEQYF.

The chain links TRBV5-1 to TRBJ2-1; possibly TRBD2 for D (5 bases). CDR1 is SGHRS, CDR2 YFSETQ, per germline. The V end lost 4 bases, the J end lost 5 bases, and 16 bases lay between the germline ends. The CDR3 runs to 15 residues. CDR3 residues: CASSPTPGIDNEQFF. Here the CDR3 DNA reads TGCGCCAGCAGCCCAACCCCCGGGATTGACAATGAGCAGTTCTTC.

This clone was counted once. The chain has TRBV19 and TRBJ1-5; weak D call: TRBD1 (5 bases). With 0 bases removed from V and 5 bases from J, the gap between germline ends came to 8 bases. The germline CDR1 and CDR2 sequences are LNHDA and SQIVND (reference sequence). The CDR3 is 14 residues long. CDR3 nucleotides: TGTGCCAGTAGTATAGATTGGGGCGATCAGCCCCAGCATTTT. It specifies CASSIDWGDQPQHF.

CDR3 in DNA: TGCGCCAGCAGCTCACTACAGGGTGACGAGCAGTACTTC. As protein: CASSSLQGDEQYF. The chain carries TRBV5-1 and TRBJ2-7, with a weak D call TRBD1 (6 bases). Germline lookup yields CDR1 SGHRS and CDR2 YFSETQ. CDR3 size: 13 residues. The germline V and J ends were trimmed by 3 bases and 5 bases, with 12 bases remaining between them.

The V and J genes are TRBV6-6 and TRBJ2-2, with D unclear. Germline V gene data show CDR1 as MNHNY and CDR2 as SVGAGI (reference sequence). The CDR3 is 14 amino acids. V was trimmed by 5 bases and J by 0 bases, leaving 7 bases between them. CDR3 residues: CASSGRSNTGELFF. In DNA form, the CDR3 reads TGTGCCAGCAGTGGCCGGTCGAACACCGGGGAGCTGTTTTTT.

The chain is built from TRBV28 and TRBJ2-1; 11 positions match TRBD2. The CDR3 runs 14 residues. V lost 6 bases, J lost 7 bases, and 5 bases stayed unmatched. Germline loops: CDR1 MDHEN, CDR2 SYDVKM. CDR3 sequence reads: CASSFSGRANEQFF. CDR3 sequence (DNA): TGTGCCAGCAGCTTTAGCGGGAGGGCGAATGAGCAGTTCTTC.

This clone was seen just once. This sequence joins TRBV6-1 and TRBJ1-3; possibly TRBD1 for D (6 bases). Trimming removed 6 bases from V and 1 base from J, with 13 bases in between. From germline, CDR1 is MNHNS and CDR2 SASEGT. The CDR3 is 15 residues long. CDR3 nucleotides: TGTGCCAGCAGCCGCCCAACAGGGTCTGGAAACACCATATATTTT. It encodes CASSRPTGSGNTIYF.